The entry below gives a single T cell receptor (beta chain) sequence along with its context. It lacks a known antigen. Base qualities are not at hand, and no much larger clone is one base apart. Blood samples were collected up to 4 times in the first month after transplant and then at least monthly when available. The data belong to a study of graft-versus-host responses after intestinal transplantation listed by TCRdb under 2021. Describing the broader study: The transplants that recipients received were multivisceral, liver-intestinal, or isolated intestinal. Anti-thymocyte globulin induction was given to all recipients, followed by maintenance tacrolimus and steroids for two to three years. After intestinal transplantation, graft-versus-host and host-versus-graft alloreactive T cell clones in the graft, circulation and bone marrow were tracked using bulk TCR-beta CDR3 sequencing. To identify alloreactive clones, pre-transplant mixed lymphocyte reaction products were sequenced and then compared with unstimulated pre-transplant donor and recipient T cells. A cohort of approximately 24 intestinal transplant recipients, including one retransplant, was enrolled, and a few patients lacking pretransplant specimens were excluded. A peak of at least 4% donor T cells among recipient peripheral blood mononuclear cells was the definition used for donor T cell macrochimerism. Instead of going to the commercial service, samples from a few later patients were sequenced in-house on an Illumina MiSeq and processed with MiXCR.

Findings and caveats that apply to the study as a whole: The relatively low number and heterogeneity of intestinal transplant patients limited the conclusions. In the allografts of patients with donor T cell macrochimerism, GvH to HvG T cell clonal ratios were high. GvH clones turned up in recipient bone marrow, with some appearing earlier in ileal mucosa or blood, a pattern consistent with an intestinal mucosal origin. Early after transplant, peak levels of circulating GvH clones were associated with declines in HvG clones.

The germline V gene gives CDR1 as SNHLY and CDR2 as FYNNEI. Including cysteine and phenylalanine, the CDR3 has 13 amino acids. The sequence is cut down to CDR3 DNA, 39 bases in frame from base 1. Germline trimming amounts to 7 bases on V and 3 bases on J, with 2 as the count of junction bases outside the gene matches. Preparation of the library involved the immunoSEQ multiplex PCR assay. High-throughput TCR-beta CDR3 sequencing of genomic DNA from most patients was performed by Adaptive Biotechnologies. The published analysis was carried out like this. TCR sequencing data for 15 to 20 patients were retrieved from Adaptive's ImmunoSEQ software; three other patients were processed with MiXCR and VDJtools. CDR3 nucleotide sequences shared between donor and recipient were removed because the origin of such sequences could not be assigned. At least 2-fold expansion over unstimulated cells and a minimum CFSE-low frequency of 0.002% (template counts) or 0.001% (read counts) were required for clones to be classified as alloreactive. Clones were considered mappable if detected in sequenced pre-transplant spleen, lymph node, or MLR CFSE-low populations of the donor or recipient. The cumulative frequency of alloreactive clones was calculated as a percentage of all sequences, weighted by copy number. In its TCRdb copy, this immuneACCESS table keeps in-frame sequences only and misses some clones. Where compared with another copy, unresolved V genes explain less than half of these, and the others have no known cause. The D gene and trimming were derived from the DNA, and the V and J assignments and clone size from that table. The sample has about 57,000 clones on record, roughly 90% of them singletons. Together, the top ten hold 1.5% to 2% of the sample.

This specimen was PBMCs, taken 26 days after transplant. The receptor chain draws on TRBV2 and TRBJ1-4; TRBD1 matches 7 bases in the middle. The receptor was derived from a human patient who received an intestinal transplant, so some T cells may come from the graft donor. CDR3 reads: CASKGTANEKLFF. The DNA sequence is given as TGTGCCAGCAAAGGGACAGCTAATGAAAAACTGTTTTTT.